This T cell receptor beta chain was identified in a study of T cells in Graves' hyperthyroidism and ophthalmopathy. This clonotype occurred many times. The antigen is unknown. V was clipped by 1 base and J by 4 bases; unmatched bases: 4. The CDR3 is 15 amino acids. CDR1 and CDR2 (germline): SGHNT, YENEEA. General observations from the study: A 13 V-J signature model discriminated ophthalmopathy versus stable hyperthyroidism.

The source material, RNA transcripts, was used to amplify TCR beta CDR3 regions. When the TCR CDR3 underwent first-round RT-PCR, the HTBI primer set was used. Using its own MiXCR run on the multiplex PCR reads, TCRdb lists one record per CDR3 protein. The sample includes approximately 610,000 distinct CDR3 sequences, roughly 14% of them seen just once. The V and J genes are TRBV11-3 and TRBJ2-5, with 9 bases identical to TRBD1. Sample: blood. This sequence was found in a woman aged 35 to 49 with Graves' ophthalmopathy. CDR3 nucleotides: TGTGCCAGCAGCTTAGGGGGACAGGGACGAGAGACCCAGTACTTC. As protein: CASSLGGQGRETQYF.